This TCR beta chain was identified in a study of cytomegalovirus exposure and HLA in healthy donors. A word on this clone: Its antigen is unknown.

13 Jbeta primers and 60 Vbeta primers were used for the PCR. Repertoires were generated with immunoSEQ multiplex PCR, while TCRdb's copy carries only in-frame clones and drops some. The sample consists of approximately 45,000 clones, around 73% of them appearing once. Study findings and constraints: Cytomegalovirus status was reportedly diagnosed by the classifier with high specificity and sensitivity.

Germline V gene data show CDR1 as SGHVS and CDR2 as FQNEAQ. The CDR3 extends over 18 amino acids. Germline trimming cut 2 bases from V and 4 bases from J; bases unmatched to any gene: 12. The chain links TRBV7-8 to TRBJ2-3, with 10 bases matching TRBD2. The specimen was PBMCs. The TCR sequence derives from a woman aged 30 to 39 in good health and CMV-seronegative. CDR3 bases: TGTGCCAGCAGCTTAAAGAGGCGGGCTAGCGGGAGCCCAGATACGCAGTATTTT. This sequence encodes CASSLKRRASGSPDTQYF.